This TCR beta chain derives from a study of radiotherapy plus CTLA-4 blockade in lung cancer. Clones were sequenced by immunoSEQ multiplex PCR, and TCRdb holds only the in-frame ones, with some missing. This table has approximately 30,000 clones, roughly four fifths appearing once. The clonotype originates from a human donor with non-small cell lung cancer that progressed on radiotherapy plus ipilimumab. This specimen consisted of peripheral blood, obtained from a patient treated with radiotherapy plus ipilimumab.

The CDR3 reads CASMPRGGPGPYEQYF. CDR3 DNA: TGTGCCAGCATGCCGCGGGGGGGGCCAGGGCCCTACGAGCAGTACTTC. The genes are TRBV2 and TRBJ2-7, with 9 bases aligning to TRBD2. The CDR3 consists of 16 residues. The germline V gene encodes CDR1 SNHLY and CDR2 FYNNEI. V was pared by 7 bases and J by 2 bases, with 12 bases of the junction left unmatched.